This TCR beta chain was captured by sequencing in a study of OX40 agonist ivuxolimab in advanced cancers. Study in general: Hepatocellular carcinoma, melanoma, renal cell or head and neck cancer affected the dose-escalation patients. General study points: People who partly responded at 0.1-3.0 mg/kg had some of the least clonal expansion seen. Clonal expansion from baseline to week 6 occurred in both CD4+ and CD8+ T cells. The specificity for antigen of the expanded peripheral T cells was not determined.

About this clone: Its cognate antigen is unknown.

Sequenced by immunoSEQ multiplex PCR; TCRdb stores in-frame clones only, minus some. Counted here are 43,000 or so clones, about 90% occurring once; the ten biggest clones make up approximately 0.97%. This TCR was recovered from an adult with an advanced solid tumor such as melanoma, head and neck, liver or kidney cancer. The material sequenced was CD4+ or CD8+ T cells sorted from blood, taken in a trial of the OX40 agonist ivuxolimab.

CDR3 region: CASSLWTNTEAFF. The CDR3 nucleotides read TGTGCCAGCAGTCTATGGACGAACACTGAAGCTTTCTTT. This chain connects TRBV7-2 to TRBJ1-1; no clear D gene. With 6 bases removed from V and 1 base from J, the gap between germline ends came to 9 bases. CDR3 size: 13 residues. Per germline, CDR1 SGHTA and CDR2 FQGNSA.